Listed here are 12 T cell receptor beta chains from one sample, sequenced in a study of long-term antiretroviral therapy in people with HIV. They ran version v3.0 of the immunoSEQ assay at survey level. Using immunoSEQ multiplex PCR, the repertoire was profiled, and TCRdb retains in-frame clones only, with some absent. This table has approximately 16,000 clones, approximately 80% appearing once. The sample in question was unsorted PBMCs, obtained just over 3.1 years after starting antiretroviral therapy. The receptor source for this set is a woman between 40 and 50 years old with HIV.

The CDR3 loop reads CASSLTSFQETQYF. The CDR3 coding sequence is TGCGCCAGCAGCTTAACCTCGTTCCAAGAGACCCAGTACTTC. The rearrangement joins TRBV5-1 to TRBJ2-5; the D is unclear. The CDR3 extends over 14 amino acids. The ends were cut back, 2 bases at V and 1 base at J, with 9 bases in the middle. The germline gives CDR1 SGHRS, CDR2 YFSETQ.

This clone was counted once. The V gene is TRBV6-1, the J gene TRBJ1-1, with a weak D call TRBD1 (5 bases). The CDR3 loop spans 14 amino acids. Per germline, CDR1 MNHNS and CDR2 SASEGT. Trimming left V 8 bases short and J 0 bases short, with 13 bases between. In nucleotides, the CDR3 is TGTGCCAGCGTGTATCAGGGAATGAACACTGAAGCTTTCTTT. Protein: CASVYQGMNTEAFF.

The chain combines TRBV5-5 with TRBJ2-5; D unresolved. Per the germline V gene, CDR1 is SGHKS and CDR2 is YYEKEE (reference sequence). The V end was cut by 1 base, the J end by 5 bases, with 3 bases between. This CDR3 has 11 residues. The CDR3 sequence is CASSLLETQYF. The CDR3, as DNA: TGTGCCAGCAGCTTGTTGGAGACCCAGTACTTC.

This chain uses TRBV30 with TRBJ1-3; D is uncertain. V was cut by 2 bases and J by 0 bases, with 17 bases left in between. This CDR3 contains 17 residues. The germline gives CDR1 GTSNPN, CDR2 SVGIG (reference sequence). The CDR3 sequence is CAWSFGSRLISGNTIYF. The CDR3 coding sequence is TGTGCCTGGAGTTTTGGCAGTAGGCTTATCTCTGGAAACACCATATATTTT.

The chain uses TRBV7-9 and TRBJ1-1; TRBD1 aligns across 7 bases. Germline CDR1 and CDR2: SEHNR and FQNEAQ (reference sequence). The J segment lost 6 bases and the V segment lost 5 bases, leaving 9 bases of the junction unmatched. The CDR3 extends over 14 amino acids. The CDR3 sequence is CASSRGTDPPEAFF. CDR3 DNA: TGTGCCAGCAGCCGGGGGACAGATCCACCTGAAGCTTTCTTT.

The chain joins TRBV30 to TRBJ2-3, with 11 bases that match TRBD2. Trimming removed 3 bases from V and 8 bases from J; junction bases left unmatched: 7. The germline V gene encodes CDR1 GTSNPN and CDR2 SVGIG (reference sequence). The CDR3 length is 14 residues. CDR3 loop: CAWRIAGGPSTQYF. DNA for the CDR3: TGTGCCTGGAGAATAGCGGGGGGGCCGAGTACGCAGTATTTT.

The rearrangement joins TRBV5-6 to TRBJ2-7; D uncertain. The CDR3 contains 11 residues. Germline values: CDR1 SGHDT, CDR2 YYEEEE. The V gene lost 5 bases and the J gene lost 2 bases, with 5 bases spanning the gap. The CDR3 loop reads CASSSTYEQYF. The CDR3 DNA follows: TGTGCCAGCAGTTCAACCTACGAGCAGTACTTC.

This chain joins TRBV4-3 and TRBJ2-3, with D possibly matching TRBD1 (5 bases). The CDR3 length is 14 residues. Trimming removed 4 bases at V and 2 bases at J, with 10 bases between. In germline, CDR1 is LGHNA, CDR2 YSLEER. CDR3 sequence: CASSPTGITDTQYF. The DNA of the CDR3 is TGCGCCAGCAGCCCTACAGGAATCACAGATACGCAGTATTTT.

The chain uses TRBV6-1 and TRBJ2-7; unclear D gene. The CDR3 spans 13 residues. Germline CDR1 and CDR2: MNHNS and SASEGT. V was pared by 5 bases and J by 7 bases, with 15 bases between. The DNA for the CDR3 is TGTGCCAGCAGTCCCCCAAAGACCACGGAGCAGTACTTC. Protein sequence: CASSPPKTTEQYF.

The chain links TRBV5-4 to TRBJ2-6; 9 bases agree with TRBD1. The germline V gene encodes CDR1 SGHNT and CDR2 YYREEE (reference sequence). The CDR3 extends over 17 amino acids. J gave up 1 base and V 1 base, and 3 bases lay outside the gene matches. DNA for the CDR3: TGTGCCAGCAGCTTGACCGGACAGGGGTCTGGGGCCAACGTCCTGACTTTC. The encoded protein is CASSLTGQGSGANVLTF.

CDR3 sequence: CAIRDTGGPMNTEAFF. The CDR3 region has the DNA TGTGCCATCAGGGATACAGGGGGCCCAATGAACACTGAAGCTTTCTTT. The chain couples TRBV10-3 to TRBJ1-1, with 9 bases identical to TRBD1. Germline values: CDR1 ENHRY, CDR2 SYGVKD. CDR3 size: 16 residues. V shed 6 bases and J 0 bases; nucleotides not matched to a gene: 8.

V usage is TRBV2 and J usage is TRBJ1-1; 7 positions match TRBD1. The CDR3 is made up of 13 amino acids. The V segment lost 6 bases and the J segment 8 bases; nucleotides outside the gene matches: 9. Germline V gene data show CDR1 as SNHLY and CDR2 as FYNNEI. The CDR3 region is CASSVTGAGEAFF. The CDR3 coding sequence is TGTGCCAGCAGCGTAACAGGGGCGGGCGAAGCTTTCTTT.